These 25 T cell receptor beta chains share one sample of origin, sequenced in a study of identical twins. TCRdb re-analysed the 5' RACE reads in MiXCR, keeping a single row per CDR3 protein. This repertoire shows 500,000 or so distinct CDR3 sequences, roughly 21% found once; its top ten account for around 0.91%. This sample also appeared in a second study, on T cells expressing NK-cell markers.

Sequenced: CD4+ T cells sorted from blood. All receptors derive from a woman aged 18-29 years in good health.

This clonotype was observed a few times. CDR3 sequence reads: CASSSARTSGRSAEQFF. The CDR3 nucleotides are TGTGCCAGCAGCTCGGCCCGGACTAGCGGGAGGTCGGCGGAGCAGTTCTTC. The chain combines TRBV7-2 with TRBJ2-1, with 14 bases identical to TRBD2. Germline assignment: CDR1 SGHTA and CDR2 FQGNSA. This CDR3 has 17 residues. The junction had 12 bases not matched to a gene; V was cut back by 4 bases and J by 10 bases.

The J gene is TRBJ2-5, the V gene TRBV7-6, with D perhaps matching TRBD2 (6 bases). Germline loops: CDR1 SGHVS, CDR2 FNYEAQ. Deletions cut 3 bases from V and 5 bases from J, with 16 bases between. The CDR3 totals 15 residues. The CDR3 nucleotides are TGTGCCAGCAGCTTTGGTATCTCCCGGGAGGAGACCCAGTACTTC. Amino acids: CASSFGISREETQYF.

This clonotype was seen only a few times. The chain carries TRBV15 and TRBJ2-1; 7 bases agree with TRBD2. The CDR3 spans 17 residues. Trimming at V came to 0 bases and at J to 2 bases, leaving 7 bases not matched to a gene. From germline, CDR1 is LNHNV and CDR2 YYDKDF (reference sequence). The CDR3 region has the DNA TGTGCCACCAGCAGAGATCTTGCGGGAGCCGCCTACAATGAGCAGTTCTTC. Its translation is CATSRDLAGAAYNEQFF.

CDR3 loop: CSVGWGNNEQYF. CDR3 sequence (DNA): TGCAGCGTTGGTTGGGGGAACAACGAGCAGTACTTC. This chain joins TRBV29-1 and TRBJ2-7; the D call may be TRBD1 or TRBD2 (5 bases each). CDR1 SQVTM and CDR2 ANQGSEA come from the germline V gene. V was clipped by 4 bases and J by 5 bases, with 12 bases between them. The CDR3 runs to 12 residues.

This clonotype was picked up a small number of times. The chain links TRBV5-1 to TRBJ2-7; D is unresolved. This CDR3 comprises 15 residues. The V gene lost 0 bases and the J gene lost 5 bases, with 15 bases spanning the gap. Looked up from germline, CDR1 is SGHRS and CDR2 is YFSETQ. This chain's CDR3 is CASSLAEGNLHEQYF. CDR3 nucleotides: TGCGCCAGCAGCTTGGCCGAAGGGAATCTCCACGAGCAGTACTTC.

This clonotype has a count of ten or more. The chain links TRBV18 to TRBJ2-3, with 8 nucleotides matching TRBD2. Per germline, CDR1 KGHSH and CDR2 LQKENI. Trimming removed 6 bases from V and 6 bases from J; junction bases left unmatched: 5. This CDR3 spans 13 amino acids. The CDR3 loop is CASSGTSGDTQYF. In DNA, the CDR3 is TGTGCCAGCTCGGGGACTAGTGGCGATACGCAGTATTTT.

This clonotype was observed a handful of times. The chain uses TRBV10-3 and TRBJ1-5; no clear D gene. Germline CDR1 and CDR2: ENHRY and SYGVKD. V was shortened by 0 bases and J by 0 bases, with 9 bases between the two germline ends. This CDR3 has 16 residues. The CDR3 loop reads CAISESRAVSNQPQHF. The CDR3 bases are TGTGCCATCAGTGAGTCAAGGGCAGTTAGCAATCAGCCCCAGCATTTT.

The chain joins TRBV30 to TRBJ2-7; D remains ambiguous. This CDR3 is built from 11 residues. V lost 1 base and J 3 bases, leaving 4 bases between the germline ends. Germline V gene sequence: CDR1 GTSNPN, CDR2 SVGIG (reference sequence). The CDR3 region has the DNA TGTGCCTGGAGTGCAAACTACGAGCAGTACTTC. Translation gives CAWSANYEQYF. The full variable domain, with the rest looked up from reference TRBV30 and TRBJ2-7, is SQTIHQWPATLVQPVGSPLSLECTVEGTSNPNLYWYRQAAGRGLQLLFYSVGIGQISSEVPQNLSASRPQDRQFILSSKKLLLSDSGFYLCAWSANYEQYFGPGTRLTVT.

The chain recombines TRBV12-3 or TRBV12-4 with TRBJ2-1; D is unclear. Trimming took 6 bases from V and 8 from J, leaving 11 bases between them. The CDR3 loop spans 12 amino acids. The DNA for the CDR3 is TGTGCCAGCAGGCCGGGCTCGGATGAGCAGTTCTTC. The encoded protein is CASRPGSDEQFF.

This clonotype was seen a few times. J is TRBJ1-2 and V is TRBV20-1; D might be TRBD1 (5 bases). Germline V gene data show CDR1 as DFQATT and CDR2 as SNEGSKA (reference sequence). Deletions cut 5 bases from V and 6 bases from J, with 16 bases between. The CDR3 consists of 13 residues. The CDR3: CSAVDTGRNGYTF. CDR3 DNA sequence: TGCAGTGCTGTGGACACCGGTCGTAATGGCTACACCTTC.

Here the CDR3 DNA reads TGTGCCAGCAGCTCGCCGGTGGGGCGGGGGAACCCCAATGAGCAGTTCTTC. Its protein product is CASSSPVGRGNPNEQFF. The chain couples TRBV7-2 to TRBJ2-1; 7 positions agree with TRBD2. Germline values: CDR1 SGHTA, CDR2 FQGNSA. The CDR3 has 17 amino acids. With 4 bases clipped from V and 6 bases from J, the junction kept 15 bases outside the gene matches. Based on the CDR3 plus reference TRBV7-2 and TRBJ2-1, the full variable domain is GAGVSQSPSNKVTEKGKDVELRCDPISGHTALYWYRQSLGQGLEFLIYFQGNSAPDKSGLPSDRFSAERTGGSVSTLTIQRTQQEDSAVYLCASSSPVGRGNPNEQFFGPGTRLTVL.

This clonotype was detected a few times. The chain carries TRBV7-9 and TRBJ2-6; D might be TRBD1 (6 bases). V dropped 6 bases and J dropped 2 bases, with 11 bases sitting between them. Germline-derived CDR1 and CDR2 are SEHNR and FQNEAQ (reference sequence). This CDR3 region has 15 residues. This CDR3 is CASRPGGAGANVLTF. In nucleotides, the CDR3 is TGTGCCAGCAGACCTGGGGGCGCTGGGGCCAACGTCCTGACTTTC.

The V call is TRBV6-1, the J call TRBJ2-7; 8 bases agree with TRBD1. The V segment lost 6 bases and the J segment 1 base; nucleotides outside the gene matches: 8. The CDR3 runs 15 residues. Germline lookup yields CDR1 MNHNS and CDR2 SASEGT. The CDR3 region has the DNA TGTGCCAGCAGGCCGTCCGGGGACAGGTCCTACGAGCAGTACTTC. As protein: CASRPSGDRSYEQYF.

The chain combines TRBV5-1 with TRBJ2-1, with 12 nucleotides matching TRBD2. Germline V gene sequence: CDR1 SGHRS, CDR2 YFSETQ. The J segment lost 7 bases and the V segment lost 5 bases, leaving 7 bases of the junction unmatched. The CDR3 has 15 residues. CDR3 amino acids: CASRLVTSGSNEQFF. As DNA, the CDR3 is TGCGCCAGCAGGCTTGTGACTAGCGGGAGTAATGAGCAGTTCTTC. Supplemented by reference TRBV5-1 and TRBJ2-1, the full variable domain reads KAGVTQTPRYLIKTRGQQVTLSCSPISGHRSVSWYQQTPGQGLQFLFEYFSETQRNKGNFPGRFSGRQFSNSRSEMNVSTLELGDSALYLCASRLVTSGSNEQFFGPGTRLTVL.

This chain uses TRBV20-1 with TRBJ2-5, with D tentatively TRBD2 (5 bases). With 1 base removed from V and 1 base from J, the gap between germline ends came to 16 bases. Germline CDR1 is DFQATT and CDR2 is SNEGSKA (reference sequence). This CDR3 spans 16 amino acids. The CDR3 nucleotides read TGCAGTGCTAGAGCGCCCTCCGGGGTGGGCCAAGAGACCCAGTACTTC. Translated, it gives CSARAPSGVGQETQYF.

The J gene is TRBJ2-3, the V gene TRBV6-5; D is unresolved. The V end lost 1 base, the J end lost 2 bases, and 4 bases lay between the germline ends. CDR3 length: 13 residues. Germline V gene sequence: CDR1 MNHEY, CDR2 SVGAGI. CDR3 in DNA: TGTGCCAGCAGTTACTACTCCACAGATACGCAGTATTTT. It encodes CASSYYSTDTQYF.

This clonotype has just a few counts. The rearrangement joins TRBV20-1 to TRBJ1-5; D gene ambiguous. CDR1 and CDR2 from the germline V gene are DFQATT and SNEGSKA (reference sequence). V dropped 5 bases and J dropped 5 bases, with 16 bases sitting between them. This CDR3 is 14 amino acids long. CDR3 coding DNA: TGCAGTGCTTCGCGAAGGGTCGGTGATCAGCCCCAGCATTTT. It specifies CSASRRVGDQPQHF.

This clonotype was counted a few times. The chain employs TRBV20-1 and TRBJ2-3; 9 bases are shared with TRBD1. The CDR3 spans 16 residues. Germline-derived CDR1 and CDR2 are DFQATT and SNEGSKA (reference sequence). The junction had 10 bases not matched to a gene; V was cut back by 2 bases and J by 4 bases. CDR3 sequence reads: CSARSLGTGRSDTQYF. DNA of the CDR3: TGCAGTGCTAGATCCCTAGGGACAGGGAGATCAGATACGCAGTATTTT.

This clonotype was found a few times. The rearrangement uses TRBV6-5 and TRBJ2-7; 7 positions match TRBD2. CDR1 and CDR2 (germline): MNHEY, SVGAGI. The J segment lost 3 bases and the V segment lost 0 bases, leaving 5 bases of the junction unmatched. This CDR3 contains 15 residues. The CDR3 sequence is CASSYSASGLYEQYF. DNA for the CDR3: TGTGCCAGCAGTTACTCGGCTAGCGGCCTCTACGAGCAGTACTTC.

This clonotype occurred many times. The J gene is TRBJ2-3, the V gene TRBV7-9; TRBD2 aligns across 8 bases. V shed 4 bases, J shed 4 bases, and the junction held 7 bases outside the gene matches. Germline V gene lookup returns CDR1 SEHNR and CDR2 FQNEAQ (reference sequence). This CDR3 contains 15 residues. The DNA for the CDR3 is TGTGCCAGCAGCTCATCGAGCGGGGGCGCAGATACGCAGTATTTT. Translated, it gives CASSSSSGGADTQYF.

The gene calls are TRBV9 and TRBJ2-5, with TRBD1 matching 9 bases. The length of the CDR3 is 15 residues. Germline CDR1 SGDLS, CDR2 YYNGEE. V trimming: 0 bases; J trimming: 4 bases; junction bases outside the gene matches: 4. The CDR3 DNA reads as TGTGCCAGCAGCGTAGACCCGACAGGGGGAGAGACCCAGTACTTC. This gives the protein CASSVDPTGGETQYF.

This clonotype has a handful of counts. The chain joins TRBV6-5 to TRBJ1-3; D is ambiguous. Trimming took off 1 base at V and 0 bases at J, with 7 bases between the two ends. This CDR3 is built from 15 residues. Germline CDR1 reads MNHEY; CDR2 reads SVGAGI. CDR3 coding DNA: TGTGCCAGCAGTTACTACACAAGCTCTGGAAACACCATATATTTT. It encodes CASSYYTSSGNTIYF.

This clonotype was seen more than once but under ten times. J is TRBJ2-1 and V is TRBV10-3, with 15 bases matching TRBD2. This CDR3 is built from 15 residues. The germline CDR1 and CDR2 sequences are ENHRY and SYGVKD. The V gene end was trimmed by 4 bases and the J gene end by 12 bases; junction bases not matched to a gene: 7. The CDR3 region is CAISGSGTSGGLQFF. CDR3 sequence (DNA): TGTGCCATCAGTGGATCCGGGACTAGCGGGGGGTTGCAGTTCTTC.

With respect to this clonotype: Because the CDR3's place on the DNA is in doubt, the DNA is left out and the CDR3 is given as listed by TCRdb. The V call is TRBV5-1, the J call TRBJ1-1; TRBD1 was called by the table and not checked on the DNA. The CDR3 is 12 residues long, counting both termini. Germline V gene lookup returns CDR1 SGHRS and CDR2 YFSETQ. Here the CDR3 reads CASSFGQGNTFF.

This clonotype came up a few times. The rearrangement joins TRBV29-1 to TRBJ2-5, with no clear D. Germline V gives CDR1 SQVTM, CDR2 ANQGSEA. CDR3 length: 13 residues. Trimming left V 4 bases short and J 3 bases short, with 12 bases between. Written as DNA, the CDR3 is TGCAGCGTTGTTTCACTGGTCAAAGAGACCCAGTACTTC. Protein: CSVVSLVKETQYF. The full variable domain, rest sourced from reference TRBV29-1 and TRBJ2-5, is SAVISQKPSRDICQRGTSLTIQCQVDSQVTMMFWYRQQPGQSLTLIATANQGSEATYESGFVIDKFPISRPNLTFSTLTVSNMSPEDSSIYLCSVVSLVKETQYFGPGTRLLVL.